The 4 T cell receptor beta chains below come from one sample, sequenced in a study of OX40 agonist ivuxolimab in advanced cancers. Measured with immunoSEQ multiplex PCR; TCRdb has only the in-frame clones, and not every one. Of 55,000 to 90,000 clones detected, around nine tenths appear once; the ten largest clones hold around 2%. Specimen: CD4+ or CD8+ T cells sorted from blood, collected in a trial of the OX40 agonist ivuxolimab. These receptors were obtained from an adult with an advanced solid tumor such as melanoma, head and neck, liver or kidney cancer.

V is TRBV27 and J is TRBJ2-3; D unresolved. The V end lost 2 bases, the J end lost 2 bases, and 5 bases lay between the germline ends. The CDR3 consists of 13 residues. CDR1 is MNHEY, CDR2 SMNVEV, per germline (reference sequence). CDR3 protein: CASSLRLTDTQYF. CDR3 nucleotide sequence: TGTGCCAGCAGTTTACGGCTCACAGATACGCAGTATTTT.

This chain links TRBV15 with TRBJ2-6; the D is unclear. The V end was cut by 0 bases, the J end by 0 bases, with 3 bases between. This CDR3 contains 15 residues. Looked up from germline, CDR1 is LNHNV and CDR2 is YYDKDF (reference sequence). The CDR3: CATSRDASGANVLTF. The CDR3, as DNA: TGTGCCACCAGCAGAGATGCCTCTGGGGCCAACGTCCTGACTTTC.

Only one count was recorded for this clone. The chain recombines TRBV10-3 with TRBJ2-2; 12 bases are a match to TRBD1. Germline CDR1 is ENHRY and CDR2 is SYGVKD. V shed 6 bases, J shed 7 bases, and the junction held 9 bases outside the gene matches. The CDR3 has 16 residues. The CDR3 nucleotides read TGTGCCATCAGAACCGGGACAGGGGGCGCGGGCGGGGAGCTGTTTTTT. It encodes CAIRTGTGGAGGELFF.

V usage is TRBV7-8 and J usage is TRBJ1-6; D unresolved. Germline V gene lookup returns CDR1 SGHVS and CDR2 FQNEAQ. Trimming took 0 bases from V and 7 from J, leaving 4 bases between them. CDR3 length equals 13 residues. The CDR3 region is CASSLARNSPLHF. CDR3 nucleotides: TGTGCCAGCAGCTTAGCCAGAAATTCACCCCTCCACTTT.